One sample yielded the 3 T cell receptor beta chains listed below, sequenced in a study of OX40 agonist ivuxolimab in advanced cancers. The assay was immunoSEQ multiplex PCR, and TCRdb's table has in-frame clones only and misses some. Of over 80,000 clones in the sample, 80% to 90% were seen once. Sequenced material: CD4+ or CD8+ T cells sorted from blood, taken in a trial of the OX40 agonist ivuxolimab. These receptors originate from an adult with an advanced solid tumor such as melanoma, head and neck, liver or kidney cancer.

The chain has TRBV14 and TRBJ2-5; a weak D match, TRBD2 (6 bases). V dropped 0 bases and J dropped 2 bases, with 10 bases sitting between them. The CDR3 spans 15 residues. Germline CDR1 SGHDN, CDR2 FVKESK. CDR3 sequence reads: CASSQDLAGQETQYF. DNA of the CDR3: TGTGCCAGCAGCCAAGATCTGGCGGGGCAAGAGACCCAGTACTTC.

The chain links TRBV7-2 to TRBJ2-1; 11 bases fit TRBD2. The CDR3 covers 15 residues. The V and J ends lost 5 bases and 3 bases, in that order; junction bases with no gene match: 3. The germline V gene has CDR1 SGHTA and CDR2 FQGNSA. The chain's CDR3 is CASSPTSGNYNEQFF. The DNA for the CDR3 is TGTGCCAGCAGCCCGACTAGCGGGAACTACAATGAGCAGTTCTTC.

The table lists this clone with a few counts. The chain combines TRBV25-1 with TRBJ2-3; D assignment may be TRBD1 or TRBD2 (5 bases each). V shed 3 bases and J shed 8 bases, with 21 bases lying between them. This CDR3 contains 16 residues. Germline V lookup: CDR1 MGHDK, CDR2 SYGVNS. The CDR3 is CASSERDGFRSGTQYF. The CDR3 coding sequence is TGTGCCAGCAGTGAGAGGGACGGATTCCGGTCGGGTACGCAGTATTTT.